This T cell receptor (beta chain) stems from a study of cytomegalovirus exposure and HLA in healthy donors. Study-level results: According to an earlier analysis, most TCR beta V segments yielded productive rearrangements about 90% or about 30% of the time. There were 150 to 200 TCR beta chains listed as cytomegalovirus-associated.

On this clone itself: Its antigen remains unidentified.

Germline V lookup: CDR1 SGHVS, CDR2 FNYEAQ. This CDR3 comprises 11 residues. V was pared by 1 base and J by 14 bases, with 8 bases between. Use of 60 Vbeta and 13 Jbeta primers characterized the PCR. Assay: immunoSEQ multiplex PCR; the TCRdb copy retains only in-frame clones and omits some. This sample has more than 110,000 clones, with about 76% found just once. The receptor was derived from a male donor in good health and CMV-seronegative. The chain uses TRBV7-6 and TRBJ1-4; perhaps TRBD1 as D (5 bases). Sequenced: PBMCs. The CDR3 here is CASSLDRLLFF. CDR3 sequence (DNA): TGTGCCAGCAGCTTAGACAGGTTGCTGTTTTTT.